A single sample gave rise to the 25 T cell receptor beta chains below, sequenced in a study of cytomegalovirus exposure and HLA in healthy donors. Both 60 Vbeta primers and 13 Jbeta primers went into the PCR. Clones were read by immunoSEQ multiplex PCR, and TCRdb kept only the in-frame ones, dropping some. The sample lists approximately 40,000 clones, 75% to 90% occurring once. The specimen was PBMCs. These receptors were collected from a woman aged 35 to 49 in good health and CMV-seropositive.

The chain links TRBV6-1 to TRBJ1-1, with D possibly TRBD1 on 5 matching bases. Germline values: CDR1 MNHNS, CDR2 SASEGT. This CDR3 has 8 residues. The CDR3 nucleotides are TGTGCGGGGGGTAACGCTTTCTTT. It yields the protein CAGGNAFF.

The genes are TRBV6-5 and TRBJ1-4; 7 bases are shared with TRBD1. Germline V gene lookup returns CDR1 MNHEY and CDR2 SVGAGI. With 5 bases clipped from V and 7 bases from J, the junction kept 10 bases outside the gene matches. This CDR3 has 15 amino acids. The CDR3 is CASSAKGGGGEKLFF. Here the CDR3 DNA reads TGTGCCAGCAGTGCAAAAGGAGGGGGCGGTGAAAAACTGTTTTTT.

This chain links TRBV5-1 with TRBJ2-5, with TRBD2 identical over 7 bases. V trimming: 3 bases; J trimming: 3 bases; junction bases outside the gene matches: 5. Per the germline V gene, CDR1 is SGHRS and CDR2 is YFSETQ. This CDR3 contains 14 residues. The DNA of the CDR3 is TGCGCCAGCAGCTCTCTAGCGGTTAAAGAGACCCAGTACTTC. It translates to CASSSLAVKETQYF. Full variable domain (rest looked up from reference TRBV5-1 and TRBJ2-5): KAGVTQTPRYLIKTRGQQVTLSCSPISGHRSVSWYQQTPGQGLQFLFEYFSETQRNKGNFPGRFSGRQFSNSRSEMNVSTLELGDSALYLCASSSLAVKETQYFGPGTRLLVL.

This clone is a singleton in its sample. The chain combines TRBV6-5 with TRBJ1-2; 7 bases agree with TRBD1. The CDR3 covers 14 residues. Trimming took 5 bases from V and 5 from J; bases not matched to a gene: 8. In germline, CDR1 is MNHEY, CDR2 SVGAGI. CDR3: CASSPLTGSYGYTF. CDR3 DNA sequence: TGTGCCAGCAGTCCCCTGACAGGGAGTTATGGCTACACCTTC.

The V and J genes are TRBV28 and TRBJ1-3; D not certain. This CDR3 has 12 residues. The V gene lost 8 bases and the J gene lost 0 bases, with 5 bases spanning the gap. CDR1 MDHEN and CDR2 SYDVKM come from the germline V gene. The CDR3 bases are TGTGCCAGCGGGAGCTCTGGAAACACCATATATTTT. It specifies CASGSSGNTIYF.

V is TRBV6-6 and J is TRBJ1-1; the D gene is possibly TRBD1 (5 bases). The CDR3 has 14 residues. V lost 5 bases and J 1 base, leaving 11 bases between the germline ends. Germline-derived CDR1 and CDR2 are MNHNY and SVGAGI (reference sequence). DNA of the CDR3: TGTGCCAGCAGTACTGGACACCCGAACACTGAAGCTTTCTTT. Its protein product is CASSTGHPNTEAFF.

The chain has TRBV7-2 and TRBJ1-1; 7 bases are shared with TRBD1. Germline V gene data show CDR1 as SGHTA and CDR2 as FQGNSA. This CDR3 comprises 15 residues. Germline trimming cut 6 bases from V and 5 bases from J; bases unmatched to any gene: 12. CDR3 in amino acids: CASSSQGGARTEAFF. The CDR3 bases are TGTGCCAGCAGTTCTCAAGGGGGCGCTCGGACTGAAGCTTTCTTT.

The rearrangement links TRBV5-1 to TRBJ2-1; 10 nucleotides align to TRBD2. The J segment lost 4 bases and the V segment lost 0 bases, leaving 1 base of the junction unmatched. The CDR3 totals 15 residues. Germline CDR1 reads SGHRS; CDR2 reads YFSETQ. The CDR3 DNA sequence: TGCGCCAGCAGCTTGGCACTAGCGGGGTACAATGAGCAGTTCTTC. This gives the protein CASSLALAGYNEQFF.

The chain carries TRBV7-2 and TRBJ2-3; 8 bases are a match to TRBD2. With 1 base clipped from V and 0 bases from J, the junction kept 9 bases outside the gene matches. The V gene's germline CDR1 is SGHTA and CDR2 FQGNSA. This CDR3 is 18 amino acids long. DNA for the CDR3: TGTGCCAGCAGCTTAGGGGGGGGCGGGGGGCTTAGCACAGATACGCAGTATTTT. Translating it yields CASSLGGGGGLSTDTQYF.

J is TRBJ1-5 and V is TRBV2; D is perhaps TRBD1 (6 bases). CDR1 is SNHLY and CDR2 is FYNNEI in the germline V gene. V was pared by 4 bases and J by 7 bases, with 14 bases between. This CDR3 spans 14 amino acids. The CDR3, as DNA: TGTGCCAGCAGTGCATCCAGGGGCGGCCAGCCCCAGCATTTT. Translated: CASSASRGGQPQHF.

The chain links TRBV6-4 to TRBJ2-3, with 7 bases identical to TRBD1. The V segment lost 3 bases and the J segment 4 bases; nucleotides outside the gene matches: 4. The CDR3 spans 14 residues. Looked up from germline, CDR1 is MRHNA and CDR2 is SNTAGT. DNA of the CDR3: TGTGCCAGCAGTGAAACAGGGGCGCCAGATACGCAGTATTTT. Protein sequence: CASSETGAPDTQYF.

This clone was recorded only once. J is TRBJ1-1 and V is TRBV7-2; D is perhaps TRBD1 (6 bases). V lost 5 bases to trimming and J lost 4 bases, with 14 bases between them. This CDR3 contains 14 residues. CDR1 SGHTA and CDR2 FQGNSA come from the germline V gene. CDR3 protein: CASSLMQGSTEAFF. In DNA, the CDR3 is TGTGCCAGCAGCCTTATGCAGGGGAGCACTGAAGCTTTCTTT. Complete variable domain (other parts from reference TRBV7-2 and TRBJ1-1): GAGVSQSPSNKVTEKGKDVELRCDPISGHTALYWYRQSLGQGLEFLIYFQGNSAPDKSGLPSDRFSAERTGGSVSTLTIQRTQQEDSAVYLCASSLMQGSTEAFFGQGTRLTVV.

The chain has TRBV18 and TRBJ2-7; D perhaps matches TRBD1 (7 bases). Germline V gene data show CDR1 as KGHSH and CDR2 as LQKENI. Trimming shortened V by 3 bases and J by 9 bases, and 12 bases separated the two germline ends. CDR3 length: 12 amino acids. The CDR3: CASSPRDSGQYF. The CDR3 coding sequence is TGTGCCAGCTCACCGCGGGACAGCGGGCAGTACTTC.

The chain employs TRBV19 and TRBJ2-2, with D maybe TRBD2 (5 bases). The CDR3 consists of 13 residues. V was pared by 4 bases and J by 9 bases, with 12 bases between. CDR1 and CDR2 from the germline V gene are LNHDA and SQIVND (reference sequence). CDR3 DNA sequence: TGTGCCAGTAGTAACCTAGCTCCAAGGGAGCTGTTTTTT. It specifies CASSNLAPRELFF.

The chain couples TRBV21-1 to TRBJ1-2; the DNA was not compared with TRBD1, the D call given in the table. TRBV21-1 is a pseudogene segment. CDR3 length: 16 residues. CDR3 loop: CASSSPPSTGGCGYTF. CDR3 DNA sequence: TGTGCCAGCAGCTCCCCACCATCTACAGGGGGCTGTGGCTACACCTTC.

The chain employs TRBV9 and TRBJ2-3, with 8 bases aligning to TRBD2. This CDR3 contains 15 residues. V lost 0 bases, J lost 4 bases, and 4 bases stayed unmatched. Germline-derived CDR1 and CDR2 are SGDLS and YYNGEE. The DNA of the CDR3 is TGTGCCAGCAGCGTAGGACTAGCGTTCGCAGATACGCAGTATTTT. This sequence encodes CASSVGLAFADTQYF.

The chain combines TRBV7-2 with TRBJ2-1; tentatively, D is TRBD2 (5 bases). Germline CDR1 is SGHTA and CDR2 is FQGNSA. CDR3 length: 13 amino acids. Trimming removed 1 base from V and 8 bases from J, with 9 bases in between. The CDR3 bases are TGTGCCAGCAGCTTAGTGCGGGCATATGAGCAGTTCTTC. This encodes CASSLVRAYEQFF.

The rearrangement joins TRBV7-9 to TRBJ2-7, with 7 bases identical to TRBD2. The V segment lost 4 bases and the J segment 0 bases; nucleotides outside the gene matches: 6. Per the germline V gene, CDR1 is SEHNR and CDR2 is FQNEAQ (reference sequence). The length of the CDR3 is 15 residues. The CDR3 coding sequence is TGTGCCAGCAGCTCCTTTTCTAGCGGCTCCTACGAGCAGTACTTC. It is translated as CASSSFSSGSYEQYF.

The rearrangement uses TRBV27 and TRBJ1-1; no reliable D call. Trimming took off 2 bases at V and 2 bases at J, with 12 bases between the two ends. CDR1 and CDR2 from the germline V gene are MNHEY and SMNVEV (reference sequence). CDR3 size: 15 residues. The CDR3 is CASSLTGASNTEAFF. CDR3 sequence (DNA): TGTGCCAGCAGTTTAACGGGAGCGAGTAACACTGAAGCTTTCTTT.

The chain has TRBV5-6 and TRBJ1-2; no clear D. Trimming left V 6 bases short and J 6 bases short, with 9 bases between. Per the germline V gene, CDR1 is SGHDT and CDR2 is YYEEEE. This CDR3 region has 11 residues. Here the CDR3 reads CASNYGHGYTF. For the CDR3, the DNA is TGTGCCAGCAACTATGGTCATGGCTACACCTTC.

This sequence joins TRBV5-3 and TRBJ1-3, with unresolved D. TRBV5-3 is flagged as an ORF with uncertain function. CDR3 length equals 13 residues. V gave up 1 base and J gave up 8 bases, with 10 bases separating them. The CDR3: CARSLSGVHTIYF. CDR3 nucleotides: TGTGCCAGAAGCTTGAGCGGGGTGCACACCATATATTTT.

About this clone itself: Additional DNA sequences in this sample encode the identical CDR3. V is TRBV18 and J is TRBJ1-5; D possibly corresponds to TRBD1 (6 bases). The germline V and J ends were trimmed by 2 bases and 4 bases, with 9 bases remaining between them. Germline CDR1 is KGHSH and CDR2 is LQKENI. CDR3 size: 14 residues. The DNA for the CDR3 is TGTGCCAGCTCACCAGGACAGTTAAATCAGCCCCAGCATTTT. Translation: CASSPGQLNQPQHF.

The chain uses TRBV10-1 and TRBJ2-1; 8 bases are a match to TRBD2. Germline-derived CDR1 and CDR2 are WNHNN and SYGVQD (reference sequence). This CDR3 has 16 amino acids. With V trimmed by 2 bases and J by 0 bases, 3 bases remained unmatched. The CDR3, as DNA: TGCGCCAGCAGTGAGGGCGGGGGGAGCTCCTACAATGAGCAGTTCTTC. It is translated as CASSEGGGSSYNEQFF.

V and J are TRBV9 and TRBJ1-6; D gene unclear. The CDR3 covers 15 residues. The V and J ends lost 0 bases and 8 bases respectively, with 12 bases between them. Germline values: CDR1 SGDLS, CDR2 YYNGEE. DNA for the CDR3: TGTGCCAGCAGCGTAGATCCCAGACGGGATTCACCCCTCCACTTT. Amino acids: CASSVDPRRDSPLHF.

V gene TRBV7-3 combines with J gene TRBJ1-2, with D uncertain. The CDR3 contains 15 residues. V was cut by 5 bases and J by 4 bases, with 17 bases left in between. Germline CDR1 SGHTA, CDR2 FQGTGA. The chain's CDR3 is CASSPGLGLIYGYTF. CDR3 DNA sequence: TGTGCCAGCAGCCCTGGGCTGGGTTTAATCTATGGCTACACCTTC.